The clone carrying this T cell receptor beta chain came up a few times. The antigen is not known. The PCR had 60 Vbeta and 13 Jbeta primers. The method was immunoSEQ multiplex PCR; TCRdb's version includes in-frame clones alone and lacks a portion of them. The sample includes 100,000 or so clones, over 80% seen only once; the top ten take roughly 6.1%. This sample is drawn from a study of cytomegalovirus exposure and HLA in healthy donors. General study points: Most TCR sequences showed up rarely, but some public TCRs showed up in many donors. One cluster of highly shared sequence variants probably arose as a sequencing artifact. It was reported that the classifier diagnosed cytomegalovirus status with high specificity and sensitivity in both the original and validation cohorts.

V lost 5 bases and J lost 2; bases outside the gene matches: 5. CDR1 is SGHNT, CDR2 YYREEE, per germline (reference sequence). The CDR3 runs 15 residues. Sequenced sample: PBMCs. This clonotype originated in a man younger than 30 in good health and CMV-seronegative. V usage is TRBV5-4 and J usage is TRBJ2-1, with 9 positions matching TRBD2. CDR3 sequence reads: CASSLKREAYNEQFF. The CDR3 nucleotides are TGTGCCAGCAGTCTTAAGCGGGAGGCCTACAATGAGCAGTTCTTC.